This TCR beta chain comes out of a study of T cells in Graves' hyperthyroidism and ophthalmopathy. Germline lookup yields CDR1 MNHNS and CDR2 SASEGT. The V end lost 6 bases, the J end lost 5 bases, and 17 bases lay between the germline ends. The CDR3 contains 15 residues. Diagnostic assessment was based on clinical symptoms, serum thyroxine and TRAb, thyroid ultrasound and orbital computed tomography. From RNA transcripts, TCR beta CDR3 regions were amplified. TCR CDR3 underwent first-round RT-PCR with the HTBI primer set. TCRdb reprocessed the multiplex PCR reads via MiXCR and lists one record per CDR3 protein. Of hundreds of thousands of distinct CDR3 sequences listed, 20% to 25% are singletons.

The V and J genes are TRBV6-1 and TRBJ2-1; TRBD2 might be the D (7 bases). This clonotype was sampled from a man aged 50-59 years with Graves' hyperthyroidism. The sequenced material came from blood. CDR3: CASSPLGGAHNEQFF. DNA of the CDR3: TGTGCCAGCAGCCCCTTGGGGGGGGCGCACAATGAGCAGTTCTTC.